This TCR beta chain is from a study of T cell responses to AZD1222 COVID-19 vaccine. Study-level findings and limits: Spike-specific TCR repertoires showed rising breadth and depth after two AZD1222 doses.

A word on this clone: What it binds is unknown.

Assay: immunoSEQ multiplex PCR; the TCRdb copy retains only in-frame clones and omits some. The data show about 130,000 clones, roughly 89% seen once. The length of the CDR3 is 15 residues. The germline gives CDR1 SGHNT, CDR2 YYREEE (reference sequence). V lost 4 bases and J 3 bases, leaving 14 bases between the germline ends. V and J are TRBV5-4 and TRBJ1-3, with a possible D match to TRBD1 (6 bases). Source: peripheral blood, taken 28 days after the second AZD1222 dose. The receptor's source is an adult who received the AZD1222 COVID-19 vaccine. The CDR3 region has the DNA TGTGCCAGCAGCGTGGCAGGGGCGCTTGGAAACACCATATATTTT. Protein: CASSVAGALGNTIYF.